The TCR beta chain under discussion was sequenced for a study of cytomegalovirus exposure and HLA in healthy donors. V was cut by 0 bases and J by 7 bases, with 10 bases left in between. Germline V gives CDR1 SNHLY, CDR2 FYNNEI. The CDR3 length is 15 residues. It was with 60 Vbeta and 13 Jbeta primers that the PCR ran. Clones were read by immunoSEQ multiplex PCR, and TCRdb kept only the in-frame ones, dropping some. The sample consists of about 210,000 clones, roughly 87% of them appearing once. The TCR originated in a boy aged 2 to 10 in good health and CMV-seronegative. The V and J genes are TRBV2 and TRBJ1-6, with D uncertain. Sequencing was performed on PBMCs. In nucleotides, the CDR3 is TGTGCCAGCAGTGAAGCGCTTGGCAGAAATTCACCCCTCCACTTT. Translation: CASSEALGRNSPLHF.